The next 23 T cell receptor beta chains were all read from a single sample in a study of response to subunit inactivated influenza vaccine. TCRdb used MiXCR to reprocess the RT-PCR reads, holding one entry per CDR3 protein. This sample carries hundreds of thousands of distinct CDR3 sequences, roughly 8.2% of them seen once, and the ten largest clones take roughly 13%. The sequences come from PBMCs from blood, collected roughly 24 months after vaccination. These receptors were taken from a man in his fifties or sixties who received an inactivated influenza vaccine.

This clonotype turned up a few times. This sequence joins TRBV5-1 and TRBJ2-3; D is unresolved. The CDR3 spans 14 residues. Germline V gene sequence: CDR1 SGHRS, CDR2 YFSETQ. Deletions cut 2 bases from V and 3 bases from J, with 10 bases between. The CDR3 DNA sequence: TGCGCCAGCAGCTTTACGGCTCGGACAGATACGCAGTATTTT. This gives the protein CASSFTARTDTQYF.

The sample holds many counts of this clonotype. The chain employs TRBV4-3 and TRBJ2-2; D unclear. Germline CDR1 is LGHNA and CDR2 is YSLEER. The CDR3 runs to 16 residues. Trimming cost V 0 bases and J 4 bases, with 12 bases left between them. Here the CDR3 DNA reads TGCGCCAGCAGCCAAGATAATGAAGTTTTCACCGGGGAGCTGTTTTTT. Amino acid sequence: CASSQDNEVFTGELFF.

The chain has TRBV7-9 and TRBJ2-6, with D hard to call. V was clipped by 7 bases and J by 2 bases, with 9 bases between them. CDR1 and CDR2 from the germline V gene are SEHNR and FQNEAQ (reference sequence). The CDR3 consists of 14 residues. The CDR3 region has the DNA TGTGCCAGCACAGCCCGGGCTGGGGCCAACGTCCTGACTTTC. This gives the protein CASTARAGANVLTF.

For this clonotype: The final CDR3 position lacks the conserved phenylalanine or tryptophan, pointing to a likely read error. The DNA is omitted, as the CDR3 cannot be located on it reliably, and the CDR3 follows TCRdb's listing. This chain connects TRBV2 to TRBJ2-7; the table gives TRBD1 as D, unverified against the DNA. Including both end residues, the CDR3 is 13 amino acids long. In germline, CDR1 is SNHLY, CDR2 FYNNEI. The CDR3 sequence: CASSRDREPALYS.

V gene TRBV18 combines with J gene TRBJ1-5; TRBD1 is a possible D gene (5 bases). The germline gives CDR1 KGHSH, CDR2 LQKENI. Trimming took off 2 bases at V and 0 bases at J, with 11 bases between the two ends. The CDR3 extends over 16 amino acids. The DNA of the CDR3 is TGTGCCAGCTCACCATCGACAGTCAATAGCAATCAGCCCCAGCATTTT. Translating gives CASSPSTVNSNQPQHF.

The chain couples TRBV28 to TRBJ2-7, with 12 bases lining up with TRBD2. There are 16 residues in the CDR3. Germline CDR1 MDHEN, CDR2 SYDVKM. Unmatched junction bases numbered 7, after V lost 6 bases and J lost 1 base. CDR3 loop: CASSLGTSGLSYEQYF. CDR3 coding DNA: TGTGCCAGCAGCCTAGGGACTAGCGGGCTTTCCTACGAGCAGTACTTC.

The chain uses TRBV6-1 and TRBJ1-4; 7 nucleotides match TRBD1. The CDR3 has 15 residues. Germline-derived CDR1 and CDR2 are MNHNS and SASEGT. V shed 7 bases and J 4 bases; nucleotides not matched to a gene: 9. CDR3 loop: CASKRGTELNEKLFF. The CDR3 DNA reads as TGTGCCAGCAAAAGAGGGACAGAGCTTAATGAAAAACTGTTTTTT.

This clonotype was picked up many times. V gene TRBV6-5 combines with J gene TRBJ1-2; 7 bases align to TRBD1. CDR1 is MNHEY, CDR2 SVGAGI, per germline. The V and J ends lost 0 bases and 6 bases, in that order; junction bases with no gene match: 7. This CDR3 has 15 amino acids. The CDR3 DNA sequence: TGTGCCAGCAGTTACTCGAGGGGGCCCCTCAATGGCTACACCTTC. This sequence encodes CASSYSRGPLNGYTF.

The rearrangement uses TRBV12-3 or TRBV12-4 and TRBJ1-6, with no clear D. The V end lost 6 bases, the J end lost 9 bases, and 9 bases lay between the germline ends. This CDR3 contains 12 residues. This chain's CDR3 is CASSERGSPLHF. The DNA for the CDR3 is TGTGCCAGCAGCGAAAGAGGTTCACCCCTCCACTTT.

In this sample, this clonotype turned up a few times. The chain combines TRBV4-3 with TRBJ1-4; TRBD1 might be the D (5 bases). Germline V CDR1 and CDR2: LGHNA, YSLEER. CDR3 size: 18 residues. V was cut by 0 bases and J by 7 bases, with 21 bases left in between. Written as DNA, the CDR3 is TGCGCCAGCAGCCAAGATCGCCTTCTAGACGGACAAGGTGAAAAACTGTTTTTT. It encodes CASSQDRLLDGQGEKLFF.

This clonotype was detected a few times. In DNA form, the CDR3 reads TGTGCCAGCACCGGAACCGGGGGGCAGGAGGACGGCTACACCTTC. Encoded protein: CASTGTGGQEDGYTF. The chain joins TRBV12-3 or TRBV12-4 to TRBJ1-2; TRBD1 is a possible D gene (6 bases). V was trimmed by 7 bases and J by 8 bases, leaving 23 bases between them. The CDR3 totals 15 residues.

This clonotype has more than one count but fewer than ten. The gene calls are TRBV6-1 and TRBJ2-1; D gene unclear. Between the trimmed V and J ends, which lost 8 bases and 3 bases, there was a span of 11 bases. The CDR3 sequence is 13 residues long. Germline lookup yields CDR1 MNHNS and CDR2 SASEGT. CDR3 protein: CASWTEHYNEQFF. Written as DNA, the CDR3 is TGTGCCAGCTGGACGGAGCACTACAATGAGCAGTTCTTC.

The table lists this clonotype with many counts. The chain couples TRBV7-9 to TRBJ1-1; 9 nucleotides line up with TRBD1. With V trimmed by 5 bases and J by 2 bases, 6 bases remained unmatched. Germline-derived CDR1 and CDR2 are SEHNR and FQNEAQ (reference sequence). This CDR3 spans 15 amino acids. DNA of the CDR3: TGTGCCAGCAGCCTCATGGGACAGGGCAACACTGAAGCTTTCTTT. Translated: CASSLMGQGNTEAFF.

The V gene is TRBV29-1, the J gene TRBJ2-7; tentative D call: TRBD2 (5 bases). The germline V gene has CDR1 SQVTM and CDR2 ANQGSEA. The length of the CDR3 is 12 residues. Trimming took off 6 bases at V and 5 bases at J, with 14 bases between the two ends. The DNA of the CDR3 is TGCAGCGTCTCGACGGGGTTCGACGAGCAGTACTTC. Residues: CSVSTGFDEQYF.

At least ten counts were recorded for this clonotype. The chain joins TRBV7-8 to TRBJ2-3, with D maybe TRBD1 (6 bases). The CDR3 runs 15 residues. V was shortened by 6 bases and J by 0 bases, with 13 bases between the two germline ends. Looked up from germline, CDR1 is SGHVS and CDR2 is FQNEAQ. The CDR3 DNA sequence: TGTGCCAGCAGTCCCGGGACATATAGCACAGATACGCAGTATTTT. Translating gives CASSPGTYSTDTQYF.

There are a few counts of this clonotype. The J gene is TRBJ1-2, the V gene TRBV4-3; possible D gene TRBD1, 5 bases. The V end was cut by 0 bases, the J end by 7 bases, with 18 bases between. Germline-derived CDR1 and CDR2 are LGHNA and YSLEER. The CDR3 covers 16 residues. For the CDR3, the DNA is TGCGCCAGCAGCCAAGAGGGGACGTTACTAACCGGTGGCTACACCTTC. Translating it yields CASSQEGTLLTGGYTF.

This clonotype has more than one count but fewer than ten. The chain links TRBV6-2 or TRBV6-3 to TRBJ2-2; D assignment may be TRBD1 or TRBD2 (5 bases each). The V and J ends lost 5 bases and 4 bases respectively, with 11 bases between them. The CDR3 totals 14 residues. Per germline, CDR1 MNHEY and CDR2 SVGEGT. The CDR3 loop reads CASSPGTITGELFF. The CDR3, as DNA: TGTGCCAGCAGTCCCGGGACCATCACCGGGGAGCTGTTTTTT.

This clonotype was detected only a few times. The genes are TRBV7-2 and TRBJ2-3; a possible D gene is TRBD1 (5 bases). The germline V gene encodes CDR1 SGHTA and CDR2 FQGNSA. The CDR3 is made up of 13 amino acids. With 10 bases removed from V and 3 bases from J, the gap between germline ends came to 14 bases. This chain's CDR3 is CATRLGQTDTQYF. CDR3 in DNA: TGTGCCACCCGCCTGGGGCAGACAGATACGCAGTATTTT.

In its sample, this clonotype was seen a few times. This sequence joins TRBV7-2 and TRBJ1-4, with D tentatively TRBD1 (5 bases). The CDR3 runs 13 residues. V dropped 1 base and J dropped 14 bases, with 14 bases sitting between them. Germline V gives CDR1 SGHTA, CDR2 FQGNSA. CDR3 in DNA: TGTGCCAGCAGCTTAGAGAAGGGAAGGGACCTGTTTTTT. Translated, it gives CASSLEKGRDLFF.

The genes are TRBV20-1 and TRBJ2-2, with D tentatively TRBD1 or TRBD2 (6 bases each). Germline assignment: CDR1 DFQATT and CDR2 SNEGSKA (reference sequence). The CDR3 is made up of 16 amino acids. Trimming removed 2 bases at V and 5 bases at J, with 18 bases between. As DNA, the CDR3 is TGCAGTGCTAGATTGGGGGGCCGCGCAGGGACCGGGGAGCTGTTTTTT. Its protein is CSARLGGRAGTGELFF.

This clonotype appeared a few times. The chain has TRBV20-1 and TRBJ1-2, with D unresolved. Germline assignment: CDR1 DFQATT and CDR2 SNEGSKA (reference sequence). This CDR3 comprises 11 residues. The CDR3 loop is CSLDGNYGYTF. The CDR3 nucleotides are TGCAGCCTGGACGGAAACTATGGCTACACCTTC.

The genes are TRBV4-2 and TRBJ1-1; D is perhaps TRBD1 (6 bases). Germline lookup yields CDR1 LGHNA and CDR2 YNFKEQ. With 3 bases removed from V and 1 base from J, the gap between germline ends came to 12 bases. The CDR3 consists of 15 residues. CDR3: CASSHPPGQNTEAFF. CDR3 nucleotides: TGTGCCAGCAGCCATCCTCCGGGACAGAACACTGAAGCTTTCTTT.

This clonotype was counted at least ten times. The V gene is TRBV12-3 or TRBV12-4, the J gene TRBJ1-1; D may be TRBD1 (5 bases). V shed 2 bases and J shed 1 base, with 8 bases lying between them. This CDR3 comprises 14 residues. The CDR3 coding sequence is TGTGCCAGCAGTTTAACCGACAGGAACACTGAAGCTTTCTTT. Translation: CASSLTDRNTEAFF.